Listed below are T cell receptor beta chains from one sample, sequenced in a study of T cells after yellow fever vaccination. TCRdb reprocessed the 5' RACE reads with MiXCR, giving one entry per CDR3 protein. The sample yields 200,000 to 300,000 distinct CDR3 sequences, 6.9% seen once. This material consisted of CD4+ T cells sorted from PBMCs, taken 15 days after the yellow fever booster vaccination. Every receptor here comes from a man aged 25 to 45 who received the YFV17D yellow fever vaccine. Both conserved end residues are part of each CDR3. The D gene is left open where the match is weak. A row's size may be missing; if present it is once, few, many or a size class.

J gene: TRBJ2-3; D gene: -; V gene: TRBV20-1; CDR3 length: 13; clone size: few; CDR3 DNA: TGCAGTGCGGAGAGGGACAACACAGATACGCAGTATTTT; CDR3 protein: CSAERDNTDTQYF
J gene: TRBJ2-5; D gene: -; V gene: TRBV7-9; CDR3 length: 14; clone size: -; CDR3 DNA: TGTGCCAGCAGCCCCCTCTCACGGCAAGAGACCCAGTACTTC; CDR3 protein: CASSPLSRQETQYF
J gene: TRBJ2-1; D gene: TRBD2; V gene: TRBV20-1; CDR3 length: 16; clone size: few; CDR3 DNA: TGCAGTGCTAGAGATCCCACTTTGGCGGGAGTCAATGAGCAGTTCTTC; CDR3 protein: CSARDPTLAGVNEQFF
J gene: TRBJ2-7; D gene: TRBD2; V gene: TRBV20-1; CDR3 length: 16; clone size: few; CDR3 DNA: TGCAGTGCTAGAGATCAATTAGCGGGGCTCTCCTACGAGCAGTACTTC; CDR3 protein: CSARDQLAGLSYEQYF
J gene: TRBJ2-5; D gene: -; V gene: TRBV20-1; CDR3 length: 13; clone size: -; CDR3 DNA: TGCAGTGGTGAGGACGAGGGGCTAAAGACCCAGTACTTC; CDR3 protein: CSGEDEGLKTQYF
J gene: TRBJ2-2; D gene: -; V gene: TRBV15; CDR3 length: 14; clone size: -; CDR3 DNA: TGTGCCACCAGCATCGGCCCGGGTATAGGGGAGCTGTTTTTT; CDR3 protein: CATSIGPGIGELFF
J gene: TRBJ2-1; D gene: TRBD2; V gene: TRBV24-1; CDR3 length: 17; clone size: -; CDR3 DNA: TGTGCCACCAGTGATAGGCTGACTAGCGGGAGGGTTGGTGAGCAGTTCTTC; CDR3 protein: CATSDRLTSGRVGEQFF
J gene: TRBJ2-1; D gene: -; V gene: TRBV18; CDR3 length: 18; clone size: -; CDR3 DNA: TGTGCCAGCTCACCCCCCCGACTAGCGTCAGGGGGGGGCGATGAGCAGTTCTTC; CDR3 protein: CASSPPRLASGGGDEQFF
J gene: TRBJ1-5; D gene: -; V gene: TRBV11-2; CDR3 length: 12; clone size: many; CDR3 DNA: TGTGCCAGCAGCTTTGGGGCAGGGCCCCAGCATTTT; CDR3 protein: CASSFGAGPQHF
J gene: TRBJ1-2; D gene: -; V gene: TRBV24-1; CDR3 length: 12; clone size: -; CDR3 DNA: TGTGCCACCAGTAAGGGGAACTATGGCTACACCTTC; CDR3 protein: CATSKGNYGYTF
J gene: TRBJ2-1; D gene: TRBD2; V gene: TRBV28; CDR3 length: 15; clone size: many; CDR3 DNA: TGTGCCAGCAGTCTAGCGGGAGGGCCGTTAAATGAGCAGTTCTTC; CDR3 protein: CASSLAGGPLNEQFF
J gene: TRBJ2-5; D gene: -; V gene: TRBV12-3/TRBV12-4; CDR3 length: 15; clone size: -; CDR3 DNA: TGTGCCAGCACCCCCGGAAACGGCCCCTGGGAGACCCAGTACTTC; CDR3 protein: CASTPGNGPWETQYF
J gene: TRBJ1-2; D gene: -; V gene: TRBV6-1; CDR3 length: 14; clone size: -; CDR3 DNA: TGTGCCAGCAGGGGGGGGATTGTGCAACGTGGCTACACCTTC; CDR3 protein: CASRGGIVQRGYTF
J gene: TRBJ1-1; D gene: -; V gene: TRBV15; CDR3 length: 13; clone size: few; CDR3 DNA: TGTGCCACCAGCTTCAGTCGGGGCACTGAAGCTTTCTTT; CDR3 protein: CATSFSRGTEAFF
J gene: TRBJ2-3; D gene: TRBD2; V gene: TRBV20-1; CDR3 length: 14; clone size: -; CDR3 DNA: TGCAGTGCCGATCCGGGACTAGCGACAGATACGCAGTATTTT; CDR3 protein: CSADPGLATDTQYF
J gene: TRBJ2-1; D gene: TRBD1; V gene: TRBV20-1; CDR3 length: 14; clone size: -; CDR3 DNA: TGCAGTGCCCGGGGACAGACCGTCCTCAATGAGCAGTTCTTC; CDR3 protein: CSARGQTVLNEQFF
J gene: TRBJ2-7; D gene: -; V gene: TRBV7-2; CDR3 length: 14; clone size: -; CDR3 DNA: TGTGCCAGCAGCTTAAGCGAAGGACCCTACGAGCAGTACTTC; CDR3 protein: CASSLSEGPYEQYF
J gene: TRBJ1-4; D gene: -; V gene: TRBV28; CDR3 length: 16; clone size: -; CDR3 DNA: TGTGCCAGCAGCCCCTCCCCCGGGACAAAAAATGAAAAACTGTTTTTT; CDR3 protein: CASSPSPGTKNEKLFF
J gene: TRBJ2-1; D gene: TRBD2; V gene: TRBV7-2; CDR3 length: 16; clone size: few; CDR3 DNA: TGTGCCAGCAGCTTAGAGTGGACTAGCGGGAGTAATGAGCAGTTCTTC; CDR3 protein: CASSLEWTSGSNEQFF
J gene: TRBJ2-5; D gene: -; V gene: TRBV4-2; CDR3 length: 13; clone size: few; CDR3 DNA: TGTGCCAGCAGCCAAGATCACCAAGAGACCCAGTACTTC; CDR3 protein: CASSQDHQETQYF
J gene: TRBJ2-4; D gene: -; V gene: TRBV5-1; CDR3 length: 13; clone size: many; CDR3 DNA: TGCGCCAGCAACCAGGGGGGCCAAAACATTCAGTACTTC; CDR3 protein: CASNQGGQNIQYF
J gene: TRBJ2-3; D gene: TRBD2; V gene: TRBV7-2; CDR3 length: 15; clone size: few; CDR3 DNA: TGTGCCAGCAGCCGCGGCCTAGCGGACACAGATACGCAGTATTTT; CDR3 protein: CASSRGLADTDTQYF
J gene: TRBJ1-2; D gene: -; V gene: TRBV3-1; CDR3 length: 15; clone size: -; CDR3 DNA: TGTGCCAGCAGGGGACTCGCGTGTAGTGGCTATGGCTACACCTTC; CDR3 protein: CASRGLACSGYGYTF
J gene: TRBJ2-5; D gene: -; V gene: TRBV5-1; CDR3 length: 11; clone size: few; CDR3 DNA: TGCGCCAGCAGCTTACAGGCGACCCAGTACTTC; CDR3 protein: CASSLQATQYF
J gene: TRBJ2-7; D gene: -; V gene: TRBV6-2/TRBV6-3; CDR3 length: 11; clone size: few; CDR3 DNA: TGTGCCAGCACTTCTACCTACGAGCAGTACTTC; CDR3 protein: CASTSTYEQYF
J gene: TRBJ2-7; D gene: TRBD2; V gene: TRBV11-2; CDR3 length: 16; clone size: few; CDR3 DNA: TGTGCCAGCAGCTCTCCGGCGACTAGCGGTACCTACGAGCAGTACTTC; CDR3 protein: CASSSPATSGTYEQYF
J gene: TRBJ1-1; D gene: -; V gene: TRBV20-1; CDR3 length: 14; clone size: -; CDR3 DNA: TGCAGTGCTAGAGGCGGGCCGACGAACACTGAAGCTTTCTTT; CDR3 protein: CSARGGPTNTEAFF
J gene: TRBJ2-1; D gene: TRBD2; V gene: TRBV6-1; CDR3 length: 15; clone size: many; CDR3 DNA: TGTGCCAGCAGACGACTCGGGACTAGCGGGAGGGTGCAGTTCTTC; CDR3 protein: CASRRLGTSGRVQFF
J gene: TRBJ2-7; D gene: TRBD1; V gene: TRBV5-1; CDR3 length: 15; clone size: many; CDR3 DNA: TGCGCCAGCAGCTTGGATGGGACAGCCAGGGACGAGCAGTACTTC; CDR3 protein: CASSLDGTARDEQYF
J gene: TRBJ2-7; D gene: -; V gene: TRBV7-2; CDR3 length: 15; clone size: -; CDR3 DNA: TGTGCCAGCAGCCCAGTCCGGGATCAGCTCTACGAGCAGTACTTC; CDR3 protein: CASSPVRDQLYEQYF
J gene: TRBJ1-1; D gene: -; V gene: TRBV7-6; CDR3 length: 13; clone size: -; CDR3 DNA: TGTGCCAGAAGCCGGGGGGGTCAACATGAAGCTTTCTTT; CDR3 protein: CARSRGGQHEAFF
J gene: TRBJ2-7; D gene: -; V gene: TRBV5-1; CDR3 length: 16; clone size: few; CDR3 DNA: TGCGCCAGCAGCTTGGCCGAAACAGCATTCTCCTACGAGCAGTACTTC; CDR3 protein: CASSLAETAFSYEQYF
J gene: TRBJ2-7; D gene: TRBD2; V gene: TRBV24-1; CDR3 length: 18; clone size: few; CDR3 DNA: TGTGCCACCAGTGCCCTATCCCCGACTAGCGGGAGCTCCTACGAGCAGTACTTC; CDR3 protein: CATSALSPTSGSSYEQYF
J gene: TRBJ2-5; D gene: -; V gene: TRBV18; CDR3 length: 12; clone size: few; CDR3 DNA: TGTGCCAGCTCGGACAACCAAGAGACCCAGTACTTC; CDR3 protein: CASSDNQETQYF
J gene: TRBJ2-7; D gene: -; V gene: TRBV9; CDR3 length: 14; clone size: many; CDR3 DNA: TGTGCCAGCAGCGTGGACCTTAATCTTTACGAGCAGTACTTC; CDR3 protein: CASSVDLNLYEQYF
J gene: TRBJ2-2; D gene: TRBD1; V gene: TRBV7-6; CDR3 length: 15; clone size: many; CDR3 DNA: TGTGCCAGCAGCAGAGGGACAGGGGGCACCGGGGAGCTGTTTTTT; CDR3 protein: CASSRGTGGTGELFF
J gene: TRBJ1-6; D gene: TRBD1; V gene: TRBV28; CDR3 length: 14; clone size: many; CDR3 DNA: TGTGCCAGCAGTCCCGGGACAGGGCGGTCACCCCTCCACTTT; CDR3 protein: CASSPGTGRSPLHF
J gene: TRBJ1-2; D gene: -; V gene: TRBV29-1; CDR3 length: 11; clone size: few; CDR3 DNA: TGCAGCGTTGCAGGGGTGCGCGGCTACACCTTC; CDR3 protein: CSVAGVRGYTF
J gene: TRBJ2-3; D gene: TRBD2; V gene: TRBV29-1; CDR3 length: 16; clone size: -; CDR3 DNA: TGCAGCGTTGAAGGGGGGACTAGCGGTTTGCGAGATACGCAGTATTTT; CDR3 protein: CSVEGGTSGLRDTQYF
J gene: TRBJ2-2; D gene: -; V gene: TRBV29-1; CDR3 length: 14; clone size: -; CDR3 DNA: TGCAGCGGGGTCTGGGGATCACGCACCAGGGAGCTGTTTTTT; CDR3 protein: CSGVWGSRTRELFF
J gene: TRBJ2-4; D gene: TRBD1; V gene: TRBV19; CDR3 length: 16; clone size: few; CDR3 DNA: TGTGCCAGTAGTGCGACCGGGACAGTAGCCAAAAACATTCAGTACTTC; CDR3 protein: CASSATGTVAKNIQYF
J gene: TRBJ2-6; D gene: TRBD2; V gene: TRBV11-1; CDR3 length: 20; clone size: -; CDR3 DNA: TGTGCCAGCAGCTTAGCGTCGGGACTAGCGGGAGCTAAAGGGGCCAACGTCCTGACTTTC; CDR3 protein: CASSLASGLAGAKGANVLTF
J gene: TRBJ2-2; D gene: TRBD2; V gene: TRBV7-3; CDR3 length: 20; clone size: -; CDR3 DNA: TGTGCCAGCAGCTGGACCCCTCGACTAGCGGGAGGGCCCAGCACCGGGGAGCTGTTTTTT; CDR3 protein: CASSWTPRLAGGPSTGELFF
J gene: TRBJ2-7; D gene: -; V gene: TRBV7-2; CDR3 length: 13; clone size: few; CDR3 DNA: TGTGCCAGCAGCTCTTCCAGGCAATACGAGCAGTACTTC; CDR3 protein: CASSSSRQYEQYF
J gene: TRBJ2-1; D gene: -; V gene: TRBV27; CDR3 length: 13; clone size: few; CDR3 DNA: TGTGCCAGTTGGGGGACTTACTACAATGAGCAGTTCTTC; CDR3 protein: CASWGTYYNEQFF
J gene: TRBJ1-5; D gene: TRBD1; V gene: TRBV18; CDR3 length: 15; clone size: few; CDR3 DNA: TGTGCCAGCTCACCCTTGGGACAGGGGAATCAGCCCCAGCATTTT; CDR3 protein: CASSPLGQGNQPQHF
J gene: TRBJ1-1; D gene: -; V gene: TRBV12-5; CDR3 length: 15; clone size: few; CDR3 DNA: TGTGCTAGTGGTTTGGCCCAGGGTATGAACACTGAAGCTTTCTTT; CDR3 protein: CASGLAQGMNTEAFF
J gene: TRBJ2-7; D gene: -; V gene: TRBV7-2; CDR3 length: 14; clone size: -; CDR3 DNA: TGTGCCAGCTGCCTGGGACTGCTTCCCTACGAGCAGTACTTC; CDR3 protein: CASCLGLLPYEQYF
J gene: TRBJ1-2; D gene: -; V gene: TRBV6-1; CDR3 length: 13; clone size: few; CDR3 DNA: TGTGCCAGCAGGCTGGCGGGGGAGGATGGCTACACCTTC; CDR3 protein: CASRLAGEDGYTF
J gene: TRBJ2-5; D gene: TRBD2; V gene: TRBV7-9; CDR3 length: 14; clone size: few; CDR3 DNA: TGTGCCAGCAGCTTGCGCGGGAGTCGTGAGACCCAGTACTTC; CDR3 protein: CASSLRGSRETQYF
J gene: TRBJ2-1; D gene: TRBD2; V gene: TRBV7-2; CDR3 length: 16; clone size: few; CDR3 DNA: TGTGCCAGCAGCTTGAGCCTGACTAGCGGGACAAGGGAGCAGTTCTTC; CDR3 protein: CASSLSLTSGTREQFF
J gene: TRBJ2-3; D gene: TRBD2; V gene: TRBV20-1; CDR3 length: 18; clone size: -; CDR3 DNA: TGCAGTGCTAGAGATCCAACCAGGACTAGCGGGAGAATAGATACGCAGTATTTT; CDR3 protein: CSARDPTRTSGRIDTQYF